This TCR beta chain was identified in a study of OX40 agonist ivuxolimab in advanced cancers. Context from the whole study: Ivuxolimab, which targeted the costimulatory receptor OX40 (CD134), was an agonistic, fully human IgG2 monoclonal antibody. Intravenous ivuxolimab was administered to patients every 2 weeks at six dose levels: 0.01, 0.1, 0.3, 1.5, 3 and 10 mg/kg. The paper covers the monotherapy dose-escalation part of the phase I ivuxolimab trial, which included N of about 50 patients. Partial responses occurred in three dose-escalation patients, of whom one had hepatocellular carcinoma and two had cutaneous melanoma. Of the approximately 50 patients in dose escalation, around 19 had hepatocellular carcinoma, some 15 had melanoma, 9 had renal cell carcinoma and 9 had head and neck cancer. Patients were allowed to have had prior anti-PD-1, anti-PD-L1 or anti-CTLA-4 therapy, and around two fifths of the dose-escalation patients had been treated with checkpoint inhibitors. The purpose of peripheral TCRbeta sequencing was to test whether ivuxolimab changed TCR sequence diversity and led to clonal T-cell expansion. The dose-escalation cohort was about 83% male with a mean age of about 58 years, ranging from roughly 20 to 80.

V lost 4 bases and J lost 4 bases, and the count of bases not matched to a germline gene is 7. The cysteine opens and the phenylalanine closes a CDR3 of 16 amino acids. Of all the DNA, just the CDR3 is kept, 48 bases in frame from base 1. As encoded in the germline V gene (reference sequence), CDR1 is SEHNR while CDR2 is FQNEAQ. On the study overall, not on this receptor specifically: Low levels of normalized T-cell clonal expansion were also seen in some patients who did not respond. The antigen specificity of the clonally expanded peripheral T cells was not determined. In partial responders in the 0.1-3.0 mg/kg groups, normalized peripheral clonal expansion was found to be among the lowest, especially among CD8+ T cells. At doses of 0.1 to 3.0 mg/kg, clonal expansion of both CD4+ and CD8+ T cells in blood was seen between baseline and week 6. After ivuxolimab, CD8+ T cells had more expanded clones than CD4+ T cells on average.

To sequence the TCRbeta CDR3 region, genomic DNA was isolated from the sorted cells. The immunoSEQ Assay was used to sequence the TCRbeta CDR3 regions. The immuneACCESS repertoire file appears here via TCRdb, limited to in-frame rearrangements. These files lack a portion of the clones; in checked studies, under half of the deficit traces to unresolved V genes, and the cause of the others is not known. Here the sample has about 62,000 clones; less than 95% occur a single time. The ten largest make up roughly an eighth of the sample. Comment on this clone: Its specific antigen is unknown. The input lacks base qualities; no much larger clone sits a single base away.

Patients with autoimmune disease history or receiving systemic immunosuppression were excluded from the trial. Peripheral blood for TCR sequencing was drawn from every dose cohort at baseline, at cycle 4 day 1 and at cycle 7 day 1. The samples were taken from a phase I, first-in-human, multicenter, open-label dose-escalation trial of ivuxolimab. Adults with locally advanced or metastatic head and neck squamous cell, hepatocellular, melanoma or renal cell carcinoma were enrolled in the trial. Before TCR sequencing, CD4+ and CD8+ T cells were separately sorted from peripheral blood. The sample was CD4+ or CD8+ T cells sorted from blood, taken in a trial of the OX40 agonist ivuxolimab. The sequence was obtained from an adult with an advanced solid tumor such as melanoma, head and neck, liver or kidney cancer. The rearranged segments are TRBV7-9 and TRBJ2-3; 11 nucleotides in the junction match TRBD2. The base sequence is TGTGCCAGCAGCTCCGTACTAGCGGGAGTGGCAGATACGCAGTATTTT. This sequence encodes CASSSVLAGVADTQYF.